This TCR beta chain comes out of a study of regulatory T cells in long-lasting Graves disease (dated by TCRdb to the early 2020s). Turning to the overall study: Newly diagnosed Graves' disease patients had taken antithyroid drugs for less than 3 months. The study was conducted in China and was registered as a clinical trial. Peripheral blood TCR sequencing and RNA sequencing compared persistent Graves' disease patients with newly diagnosed Graves' disease patients. A total of some 35 samples underwent TCR sequencing, from roughly 13 patients with persistent Graves' disease and some 20 patients with newly diagnosed Graves' disease.

This clonotype was detected a few times. Its antigen target is currently unknown. Base qualities are not recorded, but no much larger clone differs from it by a single base. What this sample's time point label stands for: newly diagnosed GD, antithyroid drugs for less than 3 months. RNA was extracted from PBMCs in TRIzol for both TCR sequencing and RNA sequencing. The diagnosis of Graves' disease was made according to American Thyroid Association guidelines. Recruitment of patients was carried out at an endocrinology department in Xi'an, China. From each patient, about 9 milliliters of peripheral blood was collected into an EDTA anticoagulant tube. Ficoll Paque Plus density gradient separation was used to isolate PBMCs, and no additional T cell sorting was done. An Agilent 2100 Bioanalyzer and agarose gel were used to assess RNA quality, and a NanoDrop 2000 was used to measure RNA concentration. Receptor amplification or capture employed multiplex PCR. The sequencer was an Illumina HiSeq 4000. To build TCR beta libraries, CDR3 regions were amplified by Arm-PCR using iRepertoire HTBI primers. Gel purification was performed on PCR products prior to sequencing. On the study's bioinformatics: Gene usage analysis of CDR3 amino acid clonotypes used the 62 TRBV and some 15 TRBJ segments found across samples. COPE and FqMerger were used to merge the filtered high-quality paired reads into contigs. Contigs were aligned with BLAST to IMGT TRBV, TRBD and TRBJ reference genes, and CDR3 was defined per IMGT. Highly expanded clones were defined as clonotypes with a frequency above 0.1%. Shannon entropy was used to measure repertoire diversity, and the Gini coefficient was used to measure V-J evenness. Clonotypes shared by more than one individual were considered public. TCRdb ran its own pipeline on the public reads, namely fastp trimming at Q25 and MiXCR clone calling, and kept in-frame beta chains. Every distinct CDR3 protein forms one entry, paired with its most common genes and DNA. The V and J calls were not made by the authors but by TCRdb's processing. The sample contains 350,000 to 550,000 distinct CDR3 sequences, about 14% of them found a single time. More than 15% of the sample is taken by the ten largest.

Relative to germline, V is 3 bases shorter and J is 0 bases shorter, with 16 bases between their ends. From cysteine to phenylalanine, the CDR3 is 16 amino acids long. The CDR3 DNA has 48 bases and is translated from base 1. The germline V gene provides CDR1 SGHRS and CDR2 YFSETQ. Study-level results and caveats: A larger number of public clonotypes was shared among persistent patients (under 3,000) than among newly diagnosed patients (around 970). Persistent Graves' disease patients showed lower TCR Shannon entropy and fewer highly expanded clones than newly diagnosed patients, suggesting clonal expansion. The authors acknowledged the small sample size as a limitation that may reduce accuracy. Peripheral blood alone was examined, since thyroid tissue, which constituted the primary lesion, could not be accessed. Sequencing and analysis were restricted to the TCR beta chain. TRBV28, TRBJ1-2 and TRBJ2-5 were preferentially used in persistent disease, while TRBV20-1 and TRBJ2-1 were favored in newly diagnosed disease.

These same records also appear under a second study, on T cells in Graves' hyperthyroidism and ophthalmopathy. The second investigation adds: Stable Graves' hyperthyroidism was defined as no progression to ophthalmopathy during 18 months of follow-up. Hyperthyroidism patients were newly diagnosed, with disease duration under 2 months, and aged 18 to 65 years. Any patient with an uncontrolled infection, another autoimmune disease, pregnancy or lactation was excluded. Diagnoses relied on clinical symptoms, serum thyroxine and TRAb, thyroid ultrasound and orbital computed tomography. The first round of RT-PCR for the TCR CDR3 was performed with the HTBI primer set and the Qiagen OneStep RT-PCR kit. Blood samples also contained most of the expanded thyroid clonotypes (frequency above 0.001), which suggests that blood repertoires may reflect thyroid immune responses. Ophthalmopathy was separated from stable hyperthyroidism by a 13 V-J signature model, with 85% to 90% sensitivity and 81% to 82% specificity obtained in cross-validation and 80%/75% obtained in testing. In validation, the model predicted progression to ophthalmopathy with 55% to 71% sensitivity and around 72% specificity, a median of about 6 months before onset. To identify TCR V-J signatures that set the groups apart, the researchers used a discovery cohort of 95 to 100 patients, made up of roughly 45 with Graves' ophthalmopathy and about 60 with stable Graves' hyperthyroidism. Prospective prediction of ophthalmopathy was tested in an independent validation cohort consisting of 18 to 20 hyperthyroidism patients and some 16 patients who later progressed to ophthalmopathy. For training and testing, the 100 or so patients in the discovery cohort were randomly divided in a 7:3 ratio. The study also compared thyroid tissue and blood T-cell repertoires from five or six Graves' hyperthyroidism patients. Once sampling was done, hyperthyroidism patients were given methimazole at a starting dose of 30 mg daily, whereas ophthalmopathy patients were given high-dose intravenous methylprednisolone. A second multiplex PCR round built the libraries, followed by size selection and purification. Libraries were sequenced paired-end with 100 bp reads on an Illumina HiSeq2000. SOAPnuke was used to process the raw data, with reads discarded if the reads contained adapters or uncalled bases, had a mean Phred below 15, or lacked an exact constant-primer or identifier match. COPE v1.2.5 was used to merge the high-quality paired reads, and each unique nucleotide sequence was defined as a clonotype. MiTCR v1.1 was used to align the clonotypes against IMGT TRBV, TRBD and TRBJ reference segments. The analysis was restricted to V-J combinations with a frequency above 0.0001, which together covered just over 98% of the repertoires. The TCS score was defined as F50 (clonal expansion) divided by E x V (chaos), with BLOSUM62-based TCRdist calculated between CDR3 peptides within each V-J. Welch's t-statistics and random forest reduced around 520 V-J features to under 15, which were used in a naive Bayes classifier (R e1071). Sample size was not statistically predetermined, and blinding of investigators to group allocation was not performed. TCR Vbeta CDR3 sequencing of approximately 140 peripheral blood samples (roughly 43 ophthalmopathy, 75 to 85 hyperthyroidism and around 17 progressor patients) is reported in the paper.

This clonotype originated in a woman between 50 and 59 years old with Graves disease. Donor details come from another sample of the same person, matched by shared clones. The material was peripheral blood mononuclear cells (PBMCs), obtained at new diagnosis, from a patient treated with antithyroid drugs. The chain is encoded by TRBV5-1 joined to TRBJ2-7; perhaps TRBD1 is the D gene, with 5 bases matching. The encoded CDR3 is CASSWPRQGSSYEQYF. The base sequence is TGCGCCAGCAGCTGGCCCCGCCAGGGTAGCTCCTACGAGCAGTACTTC.